The clone carrying this T cell receptor beta chain was seen a handful of times. The antigen remains unidentified. This sample was taken from a study of blood T cells in healthy people across ages. Broader study findings: There was no known CMV status for donors, so expanded clonotype changes were possibly confounded.

PCR was performed a second time for 7 to 11 cycles using a sample-barcoded 5' primer and a J-beta primer mix. Each CDR3 protein is one row after TCRdb ran MiXCR on the 5' RACE reads. The data contain about 680,000 distinct CDR3 sequences, roughly 49% of them singletons. This TCR was sampled from a woman aged 60-75 years in good health. The specimen was blood.

CDR3 loop: CSASPDPRRSEQYF. The CDR3 region has the DNA TGCAGTGCTAGTCCTGACCCAAGGAGGAGCGAGCAGTACTTC. The chain employs TRBV20-1 and TRBJ2-7; D is possibly TRBD2 (5 bases). The CDR3 has 14 residues. Germline V gene data show CDR1 as DFQATT and CDR2 as SNEGSKA (reference sequence). V shed 3 bases and J shed 6 bases, with 18 bases lying between them.